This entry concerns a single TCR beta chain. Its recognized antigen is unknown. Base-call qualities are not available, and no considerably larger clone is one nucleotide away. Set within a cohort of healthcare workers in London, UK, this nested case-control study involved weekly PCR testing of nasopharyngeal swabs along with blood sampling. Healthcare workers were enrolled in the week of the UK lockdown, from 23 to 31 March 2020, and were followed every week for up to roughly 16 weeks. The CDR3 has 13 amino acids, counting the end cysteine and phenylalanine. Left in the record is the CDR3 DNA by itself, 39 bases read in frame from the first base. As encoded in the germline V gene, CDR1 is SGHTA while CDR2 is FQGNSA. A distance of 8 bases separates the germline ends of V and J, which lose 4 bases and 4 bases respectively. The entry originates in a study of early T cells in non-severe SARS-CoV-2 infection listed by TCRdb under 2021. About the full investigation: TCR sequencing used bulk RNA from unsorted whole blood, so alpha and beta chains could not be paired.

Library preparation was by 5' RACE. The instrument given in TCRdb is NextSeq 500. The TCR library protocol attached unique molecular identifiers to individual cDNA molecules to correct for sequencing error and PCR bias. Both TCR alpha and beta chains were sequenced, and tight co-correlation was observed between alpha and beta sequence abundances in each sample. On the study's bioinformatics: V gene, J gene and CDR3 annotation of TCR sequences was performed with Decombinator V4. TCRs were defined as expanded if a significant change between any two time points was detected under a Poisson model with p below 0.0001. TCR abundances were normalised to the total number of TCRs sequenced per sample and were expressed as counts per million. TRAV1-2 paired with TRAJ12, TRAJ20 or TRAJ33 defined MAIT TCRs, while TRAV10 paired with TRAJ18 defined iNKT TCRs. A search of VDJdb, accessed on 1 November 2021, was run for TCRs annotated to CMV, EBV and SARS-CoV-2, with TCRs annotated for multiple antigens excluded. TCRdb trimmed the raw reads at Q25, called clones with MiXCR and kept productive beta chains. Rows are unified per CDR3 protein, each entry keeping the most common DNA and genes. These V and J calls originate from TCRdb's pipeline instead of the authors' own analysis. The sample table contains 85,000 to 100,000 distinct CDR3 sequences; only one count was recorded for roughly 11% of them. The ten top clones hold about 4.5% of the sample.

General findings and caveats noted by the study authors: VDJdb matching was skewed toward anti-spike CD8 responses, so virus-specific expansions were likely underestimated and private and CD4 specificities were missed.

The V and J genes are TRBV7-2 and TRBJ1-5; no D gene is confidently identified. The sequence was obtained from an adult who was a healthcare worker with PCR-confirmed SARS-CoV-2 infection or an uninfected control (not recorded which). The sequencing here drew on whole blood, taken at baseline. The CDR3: CASSSPGNQPQHF. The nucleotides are TGTGCCAGCAGCTCTCCGGGTAATCAGCCCCAGCATTTT.